This T cell receptor (beta chain) was identified in a study of blood T cell repertoires in COVID-19. Whole-study context: PBMCs, B-cell-depleted T cells, or T cells were the source of the cDNA or gDNA that made up the material.

The CDR3 spans 14 residues. Germline loops: CDR1 MDHEN, CDR2 SYDVKM. The V end lost 6 bases, the J end lost 3 bases, and 14 bases lay between the germline ends. Sequencing was performed with immunoSEQ multiplex PCR; in TCRdb, only in-frame clones are kept and a portion is missing. Of 350,000 or so clones in the sample, about nine tenths were seen once. This chain joins TRBV28 and TRBJ2-5; D is possibly TRBD1 (7 bases). This TCR was recovered from a woman aged 25 to 39 who had been exposed to COVID-19. Sequencing was done on a sample of PBMCs or T cells enriched from blood (not recorded which). CDR3 sequence (DNA): TGTGCCAGCAGAGGGGGCGGGACGGAAGAGACCCAGTACTTC. It translates to CASRGGGTEETQYF.